This T cell receptor beta chain was sequenced in a study of Ad26.COV2.S vaccination and SARS-CoV-2 variants. About the research overall: Ad26.COV2.S given intramuscularly, once or twice 56 days apart.

Profiling relied on immunoSEQ multiplex PCR, and the TCRdb table lists in-frame clones only, not all of them. The sample comprises hundreds of thousands of clones, 75% to 90% of which are singletons, and approximately 11% rests with the top ten. The V gene's germline CDR1 is SGHRS and CDR2 YFSETQ. This CDR3 spans 15 amino acids. V lost 0 bases and J 4 bases, leaving 13 bases between the germline ends. The study's findings and limits: TCR breadth and depth analyses may have underestimated total T cell responses.

Indicated treatment: around 19 received Ad26.COV2.S at low or high dose, single or two shots; roughly five received placebo; per-sample allocation not given. At day 63 after the first vaccine or placebo injection, samples were drawn. This clone was counted a few times. Its specificity is unknown. Sequenced here: peripheral blood, sampled in a trial of Ad26.COV2.S vaccine versus placebo. The V and J genes are TRBV5-1 and TRBJ2-5, with TRBD2 as a possible D gene (6 bases). This TCR derives from a person aged 18-60 years who received the Ad26.COV2.S COVID-19 vaccine or a placebo. The CDR3 DNA sequence: TGCGCCAGCAGCTTGGAATACAGGAGGGTAGAGACCCAGTACTTC. Residues: CASSLEYRRVETQYF.